What follows describes a single T cell receptor (beta chain). This specimen comes from a study of blood T cell repertoires in COVID-19. Assay: immunoSEQ multiplex PCR; the TCRdb copy retains only in-frame clones and omits some. Of around 130,000 clones listed, approximately 84% are singletons. The cohort comprised adults aged about 18 to 100 years residing in about two dozen US areas. Cohorts were determined from participant-reported clinical history. A COVID-19 case was met by exposed participants within 2 weeks before study entry. The germline V gene has CDR1 SGHTA and CDR2 FQGNSA. This CDR3 comprises 16 residues. The V gene end was trimmed by 6 bases and the J gene end by 2 bases; junction bases not matched to a gene: 6.

The sequencing sample was made of PBMCs or T cells enriched from blood (not recorded which). The TCR was taken from a woman aged 18-29 years who had been exposed to COVID-19. V is TRBV7-2 and J is TRBJ1-6; 8 bases are shared with TRBD1. CDR3 amino acids: CASRSQGGAYNSPLHF. The CDR3 bases are TGTGCCAGCAGATCACAGGGGGGGGCCTATAATTCACCCCTCCACTTT.